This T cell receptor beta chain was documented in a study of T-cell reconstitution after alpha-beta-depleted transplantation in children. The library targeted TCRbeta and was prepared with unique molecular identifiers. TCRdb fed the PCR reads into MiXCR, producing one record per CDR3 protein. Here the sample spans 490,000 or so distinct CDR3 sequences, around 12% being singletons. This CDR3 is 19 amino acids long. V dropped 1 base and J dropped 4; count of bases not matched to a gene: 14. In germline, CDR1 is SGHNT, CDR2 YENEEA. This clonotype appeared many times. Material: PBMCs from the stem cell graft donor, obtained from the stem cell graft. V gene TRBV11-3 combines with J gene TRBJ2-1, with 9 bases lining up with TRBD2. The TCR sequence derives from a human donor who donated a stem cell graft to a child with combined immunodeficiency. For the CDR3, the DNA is TGTGCCAGCAGCTTAGGTTTCCTAGCGGGATTCAGCAGATACAATGAGCAGTTCTTC. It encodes CASSLGFLAGFSRYNEQFF.